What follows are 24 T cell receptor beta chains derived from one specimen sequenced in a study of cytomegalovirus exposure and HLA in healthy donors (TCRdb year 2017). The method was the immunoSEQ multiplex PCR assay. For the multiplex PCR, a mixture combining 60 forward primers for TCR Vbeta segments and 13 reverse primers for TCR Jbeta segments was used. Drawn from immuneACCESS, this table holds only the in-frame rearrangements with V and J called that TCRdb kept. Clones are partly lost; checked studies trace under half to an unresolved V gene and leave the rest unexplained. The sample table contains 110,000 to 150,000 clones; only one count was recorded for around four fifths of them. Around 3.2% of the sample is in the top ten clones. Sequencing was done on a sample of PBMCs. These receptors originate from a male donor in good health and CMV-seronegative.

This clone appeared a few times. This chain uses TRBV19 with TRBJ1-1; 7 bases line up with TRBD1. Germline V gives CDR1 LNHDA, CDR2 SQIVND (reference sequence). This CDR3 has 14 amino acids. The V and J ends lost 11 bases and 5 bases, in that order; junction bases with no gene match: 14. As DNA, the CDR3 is TGTGCCGCCGGGACAGCCCTTACCTGGACTGAAGCTTTCTTT. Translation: CAAGTALTWTEAFF.

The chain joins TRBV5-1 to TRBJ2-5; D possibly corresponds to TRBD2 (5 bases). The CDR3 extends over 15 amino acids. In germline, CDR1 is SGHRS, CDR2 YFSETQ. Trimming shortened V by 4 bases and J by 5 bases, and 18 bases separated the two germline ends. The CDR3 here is CASSLLFPGWETQYF. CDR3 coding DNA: TGCGCCAGCAGCCTCTTGTTTCCGGGGTGGGAGACCCAGTACTTC.

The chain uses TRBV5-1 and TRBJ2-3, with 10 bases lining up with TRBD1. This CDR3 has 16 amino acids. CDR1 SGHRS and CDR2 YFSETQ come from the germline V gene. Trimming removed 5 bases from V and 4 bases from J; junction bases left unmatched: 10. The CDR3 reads CASRGQGNSRPDTQYF. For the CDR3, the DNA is TGCGCCAGCAGGGGACAGGGGAACAGTCGGCCAGATACGCAGTATTTT.

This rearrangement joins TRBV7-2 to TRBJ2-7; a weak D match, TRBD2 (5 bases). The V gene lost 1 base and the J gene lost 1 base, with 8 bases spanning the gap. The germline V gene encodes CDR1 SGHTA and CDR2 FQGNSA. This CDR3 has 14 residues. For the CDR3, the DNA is TGTGCCAGCAGCTTAGAAGGCGGGTCCTACGAGCAGTACTTC. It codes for CASSLEGGSYEQYF.

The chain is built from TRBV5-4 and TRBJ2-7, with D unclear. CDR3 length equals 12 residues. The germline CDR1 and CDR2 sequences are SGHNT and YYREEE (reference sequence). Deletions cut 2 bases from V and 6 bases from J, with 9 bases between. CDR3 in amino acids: CASSFPNFEQYF. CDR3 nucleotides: TGTGCCAGCAGCTTCCCAAACTTCGAGCAGTACTTC.

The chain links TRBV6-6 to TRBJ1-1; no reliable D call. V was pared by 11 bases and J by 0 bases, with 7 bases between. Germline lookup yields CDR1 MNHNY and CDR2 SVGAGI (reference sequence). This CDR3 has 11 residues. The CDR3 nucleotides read TGTGCCTGCGAGCTGAACACTGAAGCTTTCTTT. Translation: CACELNTEAFF.

The CDR3 DNA reads as TGCGCCAGCGGCGCGGGGGGGCGGGGAGATACGCAGTATTTT. Its translation is CASGAGGRGDTQYF. The V and J genes are TRBV5-1 and TRBJ2-3, with 9 bases matching TRBD2. Per germline, CDR1 SGHRS and CDR2 YFSETQ. The V gene end was trimmed by 7 bases and the J gene end by 5 bases; junction bases not matched to a gene: 8. This CDR3 spans 14 amino acids.

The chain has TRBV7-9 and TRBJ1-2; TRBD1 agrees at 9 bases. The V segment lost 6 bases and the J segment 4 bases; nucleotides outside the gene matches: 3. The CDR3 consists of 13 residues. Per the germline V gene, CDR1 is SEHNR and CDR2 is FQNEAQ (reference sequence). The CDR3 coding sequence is TGTGCCAGCAGGGCGGACAGGGGCTATGGCTACACCTTC. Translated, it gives CASRADRGYGYTF. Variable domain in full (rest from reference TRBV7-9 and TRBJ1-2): DTGVSQNPRHKITKRGQNVTFRCDPISEHNRLYWYRQTLGQGPEFLTYFQNEAQLEKSRLLSDRFSAERPKGSFSTLEIQRTEQGDSAMYLCASRADRGYGYTFGSGTRLTVV.

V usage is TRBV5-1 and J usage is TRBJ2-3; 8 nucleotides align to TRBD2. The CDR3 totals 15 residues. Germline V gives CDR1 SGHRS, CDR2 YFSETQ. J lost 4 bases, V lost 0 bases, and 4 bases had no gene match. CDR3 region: CASSLDRGGADTQYF. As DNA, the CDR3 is TGCGCCAGCAGCTTGGATCGGGGGGGCGCAGATACGCAGTATTTT.

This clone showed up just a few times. The CDR3 sequence: CASVLSSGGTNEQFF. CDR3 DNA: TGTGCCAGCGTGTTATCTAGCGGGGGGACCAATGAGCAGTTCTTC. The rearrangement links TRBV6-1 to TRBJ2-1, with 11 bases matching TRBD2. J was trimmed by 6 bases and V by 8 bases; bases with no gene match: 9. CDR3 length: 15 residues. Germline V gene sequence: CDR1 MNHNS, CDR2 SASEGT.

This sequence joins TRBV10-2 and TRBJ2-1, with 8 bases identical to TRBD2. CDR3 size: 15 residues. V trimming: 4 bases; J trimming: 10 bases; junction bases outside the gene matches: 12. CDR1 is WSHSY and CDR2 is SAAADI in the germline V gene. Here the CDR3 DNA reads TGCGCCAGCAGTGGGACTAGCAGTCCGGGAGGGGAGCAGTTCTTC. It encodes CASSGTSSPGGEQFF.

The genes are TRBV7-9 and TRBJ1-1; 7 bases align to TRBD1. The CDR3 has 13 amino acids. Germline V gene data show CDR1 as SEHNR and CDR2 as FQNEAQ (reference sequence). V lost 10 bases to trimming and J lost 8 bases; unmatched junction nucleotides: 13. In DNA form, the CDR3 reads TGTGCCATCTTACCAATAGAGACAGGGGAAGCTTTCTTT. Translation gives CAILPIETGEAFF.

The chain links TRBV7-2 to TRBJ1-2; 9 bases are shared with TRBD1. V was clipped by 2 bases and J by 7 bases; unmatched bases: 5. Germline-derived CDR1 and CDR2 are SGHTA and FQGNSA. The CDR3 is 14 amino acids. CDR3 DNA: TGTGCCAGCAGCTTAACACAGGGGGCTGGTGGCTACACCTTC. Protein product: CASSLTQGAGGYTF.

Here the CDR3 reads CASSRGQGSGGYTF. The CDR3 DNA reads TGCGCCAGCAGCCGAGGACAGGGATCGGGAGGCTACACCTTC. The J gene is TRBJ1-2, the V gene TRBV4-1; the match to TRBD1 covers 8 bases. After removal of 4 bases from V and 8 bases from J, the junction contained 9 bases not matched to a gene. The CDR3 has 14 residues. CDR1 MGHRA and CDR2 YSYEKL come from the germline V gene.

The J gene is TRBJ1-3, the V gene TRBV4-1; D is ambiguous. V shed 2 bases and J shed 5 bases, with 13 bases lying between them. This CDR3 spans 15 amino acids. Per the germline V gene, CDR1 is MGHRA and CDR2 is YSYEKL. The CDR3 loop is CASSQLTSGRNTIYF. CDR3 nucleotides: TGCGCCAGCAGCCAACTAACCTCAGGTAGAAACACCATATATTTT.

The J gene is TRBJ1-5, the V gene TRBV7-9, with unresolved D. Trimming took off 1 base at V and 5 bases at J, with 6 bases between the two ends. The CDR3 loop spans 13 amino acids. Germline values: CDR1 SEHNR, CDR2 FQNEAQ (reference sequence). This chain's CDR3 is CASSLGRDQPQHF. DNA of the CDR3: TGTGCCAGCAGCTTAGGGAGAGATCAGCCCCAGCATTTT.

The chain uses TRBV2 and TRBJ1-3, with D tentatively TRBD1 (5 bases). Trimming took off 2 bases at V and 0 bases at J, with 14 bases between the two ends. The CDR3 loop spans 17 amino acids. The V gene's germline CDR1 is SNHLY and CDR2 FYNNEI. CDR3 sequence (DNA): TGTGCCAGCAGTGAATTCCCACAGGCCGGCTCTGGAAACACCATATATTTT. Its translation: CASSEFPQAGSGNTIYF.

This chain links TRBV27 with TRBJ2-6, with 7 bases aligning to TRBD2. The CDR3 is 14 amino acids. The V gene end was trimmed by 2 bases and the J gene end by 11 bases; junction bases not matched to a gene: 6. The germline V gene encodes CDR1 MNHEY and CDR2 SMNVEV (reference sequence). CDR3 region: CASSLGAGRDVLTF. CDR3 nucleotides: TGTGCCAGCAGTTTAGGGGCAGGGAGGGACGTCCTGACTTTC.

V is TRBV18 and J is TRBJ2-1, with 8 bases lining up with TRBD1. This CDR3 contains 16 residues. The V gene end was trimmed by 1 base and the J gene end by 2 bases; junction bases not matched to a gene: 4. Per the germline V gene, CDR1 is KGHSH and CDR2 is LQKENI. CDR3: CASSPLEQGAYNEQFF. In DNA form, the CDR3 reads TGTGCCAGCTCACCACTAGAACAGGGGGCCTACAATGAGCAGTTCTTC.

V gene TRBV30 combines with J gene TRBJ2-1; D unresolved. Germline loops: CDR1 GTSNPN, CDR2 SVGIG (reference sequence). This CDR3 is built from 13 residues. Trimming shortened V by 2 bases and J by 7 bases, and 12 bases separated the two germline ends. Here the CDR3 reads CAWSFNSPNEQFF. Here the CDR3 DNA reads TGTGCCTGGAGTTTTAACTCCCCAAATGAGCAGTTCTTC. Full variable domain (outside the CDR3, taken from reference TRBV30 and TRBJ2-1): SQTIHQWPATLVQPVGSPLSLECTVEGTSNPNLYWYRQAAGRGLQLLFYSVGIGQISSEVPQNLSASRPQDRQFILSSKKLLLSDSGFYLCAWSFNSPNEQFFGPGTRLTVL.

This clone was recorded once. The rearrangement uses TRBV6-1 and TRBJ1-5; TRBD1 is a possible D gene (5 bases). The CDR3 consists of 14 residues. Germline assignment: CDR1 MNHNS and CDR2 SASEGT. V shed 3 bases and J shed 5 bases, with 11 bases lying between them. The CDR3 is CASSDLRGHQPQHF. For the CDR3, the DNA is TGTGCCAGCAGTGATCTAAGGGGCCATCAGCCCCAGCATTTT.

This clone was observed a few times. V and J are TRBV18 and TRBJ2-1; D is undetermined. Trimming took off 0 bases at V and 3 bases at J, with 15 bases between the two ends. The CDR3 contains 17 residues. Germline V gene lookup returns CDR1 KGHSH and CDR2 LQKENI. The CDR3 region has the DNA TGTGCCAGCTCACCACCGAGGCAGAGCAGCGACTACAATGAGCAGTTCTTC. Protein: CASSPPRQSSDYNEQFF. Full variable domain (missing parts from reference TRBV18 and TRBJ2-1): NAGVMQNPRHLVRRRGQEARLRCSPMKGHSHVYWYRQLPEEGLKFMVYLQKENIIDESGMPKERFSAEFPKEGPSILRIQQVVRGDSAAYFCASSPPRQSSDYNEQFFGPGTRLTVL.

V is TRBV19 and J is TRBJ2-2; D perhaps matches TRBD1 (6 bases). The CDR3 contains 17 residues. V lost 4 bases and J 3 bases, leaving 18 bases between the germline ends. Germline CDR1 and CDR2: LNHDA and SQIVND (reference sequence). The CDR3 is CASSTTTQGRDTGELFF. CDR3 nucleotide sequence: TGTGCCAGTAGTACCACAACACAGGGTCGGGACACCGGGGAGCTGTTTTTT.

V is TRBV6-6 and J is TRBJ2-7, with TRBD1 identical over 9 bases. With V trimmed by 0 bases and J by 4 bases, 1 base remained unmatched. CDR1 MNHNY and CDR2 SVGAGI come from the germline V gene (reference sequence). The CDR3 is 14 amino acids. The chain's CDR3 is CASSYSGTGYEQYF. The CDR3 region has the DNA TGTGCCAGCAGTTACTCCGGGACAGGGTACGAGCAGTACTTC.